These 18 T cell receptor beta chains originate from one sample sequenced in a study of cytomegalovirus exposure and HLA in healthy donors. The PCR used 60 Vbeta and 13 Jbeta primers. Data came from immunoSEQ multiplex PCR; TCRdb stores just in-frame clones and leaves some out. The sample has tens of thousands of clones; about 88% are singletons. Input material: PBMCs. These receptors all come from a man aged 18 to 35 in good health and CMV-seronegative.

The rearrangement uses TRBV7-6 and TRBJ2-1; 8 bases line up with TRBD2. The length of the CDR3 is 13 residues. The V gene end was trimmed by 6 bases and the J gene end by 4 bases; junction bases not matched to a gene: 2. The germline V gene encodes CDR1 SGHVS and CDR2 FNYEAQ. The CDR3 DNA follows: TGTGCCAGCAGGAGCGGGAGTTACAATGAGCAGTTCTTC. This gives the protein CASRSGSYNEQFF.

This chain joins TRBV18 and TRBJ2-1; D uncertain. This CDR3 comprises 11 residues. The V and J ends lost 5 bases and 9 bases respectively, with 8 bases between them. In germline, CDR1 is KGHSH, CDR2 LQKENI. DNA of the CDR3: TGTGCCAGCTCAAGTCTCGGTGAGCAGTTCTTC. Translating gives CASSSLGEQFF.

The chain recombines TRBV28 with TRBJ2-7; D is unresolved. Germline CDR1 is MDHEN and CDR2 is SYDVKM. Trimming removed 8 bases from V and 3 bases from J, with 5 bases in between. The CDR3 is made up of 10 amino acids. CDR3 nucleotide sequence: TGTGCCAGCGGGCGCTACGAGCAGTACTTC. Translation gives CASGRYEQYF. Full variable domain (missing parts from reference TRBV28 and TRBJ2-7): DVKVTQSSRYLVKRTGEKVFLECVQDMDHENMFWYRQDPGLGLRLIYFSYDVKMKEKGDIPEGYSVSREKKERFSLILESASTNQTSMYLCASGRYEQYFGPGTRLTVT.

This chain connects TRBV29-1 to TRBJ2-3, with a weak D call TRBD1 (8 bases). Germline V gives CDR1 SQVTM, CDR2 ANQGSEA. This CDR3 has 13 amino acids. Trimming stripped 5 bases from V and 4 bases from J, with 13 bases between. The CDR3 region is CSVITGGADTQYF. The CDR3, as DNA: TGCAGCGTTATTACAGGGGGGGCAGATACGCAGTATTTT.

V gene TRBV6-5 combines with J gene TRBJ2-7, with 8 positions matching TRBD1. Germline-derived CDR1 and CDR2 are MNHEY and SVGAGI. The CDR3 loop spans 15 amino acids. The trim removed 6 bases at V and 2 bases at J, leaving 9 bases unmatched. CDR3 in amino acids: CASSPGQGGPYEQYF. In DNA, the CDR3 is TGTGCCAGCAGCCCCGGACAGGGAGGACCCTACGAGCAGTACTTC.

The chain uses TRBV27 and TRBJ1-5; D gene uncertain. Per germline, CDR1 MNHEY and CDR2 SMNVEV (reference sequence). With 3 bases removed from V and 11 bases from J, the gap between germline ends came to 8 bases. The length of the CDR3 is 11 residues. CDR3 nucleotides: TGTGCCAGCAGTTTTGGAGGGACCCAGCATTTT. This codes for CASSFGGTQHF.

The chain recombines TRBV11-2 with TRBJ1-3; 7 positions match TRBD1. V was clipped by 3 bases and J by 4 bases; unmatched bases: 6. The CDR3 has 15 amino acids. The germline V gene has CDR1 SGHAT and CDR2 FQNNGV. Here the CDR3 reads CASSFGTVIGNTIYF. The CDR3 DNA reads as TGTGCCAGCAGCTTCGGGACAGTCATCGGAAACACCATATATTTT.

This rearrangement joins TRBV27 to TRBJ2-1; no reliable D call. The CDR3 spans 12 residues. The V and J ends lost 4 bases and 6 bases respectively, with 7 bases between them. Germline V gene lookup returns CDR1 MNHEY and CDR2 SMNVEV (reference sequence). The CDR3 sequence is CASSSSVNEQFF. Written as DNA, the CDR3 is TGTGCCAGCAGTTCGTCTGTCAATGAGCAGTTCTTC.

This sequence joins TRBV5-1 and TRBJ2-7; possible D gene TRBD1, 6 bases. Trimming stripped 3 bases from V and 0 bases from J, with 13 bases between. CDR1 and CDR2 from the germline V gene are SGHRS and YFSETQ. The CDR3 runs to 15 residues. The CDR3 sequence is CASSSGDPDSYEQYF. Written as DNA, the CDR3 is TGCGCCAGCAGCTCAGGGGATCCGGACTCCTACGAGCAGTACTTC.

This chain joins TRBV11-2 and TRBJ1-2; tentative D call: TRBD1 (5 bases). Trimming shortened V by 5 bases and J by 8 bases, and 12 bases separated the two germline ends. CDR1 is SGHAT, CDR2 FQNNGV, per germline. This CDR3 spans 12 amino acids. The CDR3 loop reads CASSQTGDGYTF. CDR3 sequence (DNA): TGTGCCAGCAGCCAAACAGGAGACGGCTACACCTTC.

DNA of the CDR3: TGTGCCAGCAGTGGCGGGAGGGCCACGGATGAGCAGTTCTTC. Protein: CASSGGRATDEQFF. V gene TRBV25-1 combines with J gene TRBJ2-1; the match to TRBD2 covers 9 bases. J gave up 8 bases and V 4 bases, and 6 bases lay outside the gene matches. The CDR3 runs 14 residues. CDR1 and CDR2 from the germline V gene are MGHDK and SYGVNS.

A single count supports this clone. J is TRBJ1-6 and V is TRBV4-3; TRBD1 is a possible D gene (6 bases). The CDR3 runs 15 residues. Germline assignment: CDR1 LGHNA and CDR2 YSLEER. V gave up 0 bases and J gave up 10 bases, with 13 bases separating them. As DNA, the CDR3 is TGCGCCAGCAGCCAAGATGAGGGGGTGAGCTCACCCCTCCACTTT. Translation gives CASSQDEGVSSPLHF.

The chain joins TRBV5-6 to TRBJ2-7, with 8 bases fitting TRBD1. V was pared by 3 bases and J by 2 bases, with 4 bases of the junction left unmatched. In germline, CDR1 is SGHDT, CDR2 YYEEEE. The CDR3 length is 14 residues. The CDR3 DNA reads TGTGCCAGCAGCTGGGGACAGGACGCCTACGAGCAGTACTTC. As protein: CASSWGQDAYEQYF.

The chain carries TRBV9 and TRBJ2-7; 7 nucleotides line up with TRBD1. The CDR3 has 14 amino acids. Germline trimming cut 4 bases from V and 4 bases from J; bases unmatched to any gene: 8. The germline CDR1 and CDR2 sequences are SGDLS and YYNGEE. CDR3 nucleotides: TGTGCCAGCAGCCCAACCACGACAGGGTACGAGCAGTACTTC. Its protein product is CASSPTTTGYEQYF.

The J gene is TRBJ1-5, the V gene TRBV7-2, with 7 positions matching TRBD1. Germline V gives CDR1 SGHTA, CDR2 FQGNSA. Trimming removed 5 bases from V and 0 bases from J; junction bases left unmatched: 4. The CDR3 extends over 15 amino acids. The CDR3 is CASSATGYSNQPQHF. CDR3 in DNA: TGTGCCAGCAGCGCGACAGGGTATAGCAATCAGCCCCAGCATTTT.

This rearrangement joins TRBV28 to TRBJ2-7; 11 positions match TRBD1. Germline CDR1 is MDHEN and CDR2 is SYDVKM. There are 15 residues in the CDR3. The V and J ends lost 6 bases and 3 bases, in that order; junction bases with no gene match: 7. CDR3 region: CASRPGQGVIYEQYF. CDR3 nucleotides: TGTGCCAGCAGACCGGGACAGGGGGTCATCTACGAGCAGTACTTC.

This chain connects TRBV5-1 to TRBJ1-6, with a possible D match to TRBD1 (5 bases). The CDR3 has 14 amino acids. V lost 3 bases, J lost 6 bases, and 10 bases lay in between. CDR1 is SGHRS, CDR2 YFSETQ, per germline. CDR3 loop: CASSSGGVNSPLHF. Written as DNA, the CDR3 is TGCGCCAGCAGCTCCGGGGGGGTTAATTCACCCCTCCACTTT.

The V and J genes are TRBV5-4 and TRBJ1-2; a weak D match, TRBD1 (5 bases). The CDR3 runs to 13 residues. V lost 1 base to trimming and J lost 5 bases, with 9 bases between them. Germline loops: CDR1 SGHNT, CDR2 YYREEE (reference sequence). This CDR3 is CASSLKGSYGYTF. In DNA form, the CDR3 reads TGTGCCAGCAGCTTGAAGGGGTCTTATGGCTACACCTTC.